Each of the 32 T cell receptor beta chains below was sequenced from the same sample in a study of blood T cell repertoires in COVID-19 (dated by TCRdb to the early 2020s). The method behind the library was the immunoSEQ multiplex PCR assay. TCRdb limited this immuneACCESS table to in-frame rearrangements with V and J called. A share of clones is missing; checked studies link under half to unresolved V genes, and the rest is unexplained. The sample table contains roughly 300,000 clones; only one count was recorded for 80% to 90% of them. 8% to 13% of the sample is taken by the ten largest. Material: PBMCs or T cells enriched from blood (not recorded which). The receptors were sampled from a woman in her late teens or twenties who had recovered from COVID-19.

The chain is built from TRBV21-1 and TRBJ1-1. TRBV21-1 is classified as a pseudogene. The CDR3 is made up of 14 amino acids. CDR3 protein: CASSKEPEQMQAFF. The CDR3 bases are TGTGCCAGCAGCAAAGAACCGGAGCAGATGCAAGCTTTCTTT.

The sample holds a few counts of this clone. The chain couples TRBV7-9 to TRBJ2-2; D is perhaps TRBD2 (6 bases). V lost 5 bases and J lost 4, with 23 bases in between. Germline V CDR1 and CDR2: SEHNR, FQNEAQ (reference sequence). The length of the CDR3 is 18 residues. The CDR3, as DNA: TGTGCCAGCAGCCCCCCGGCCGGTCCGGGAGCAATCACCGGGGAGCTGTTTTTT. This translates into CASSPPAGPGAITGELFF.

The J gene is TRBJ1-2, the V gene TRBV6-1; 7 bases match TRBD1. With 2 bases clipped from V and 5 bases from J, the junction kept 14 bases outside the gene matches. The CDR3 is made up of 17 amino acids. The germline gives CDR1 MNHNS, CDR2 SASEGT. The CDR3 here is CASSELTGSFDSYGYTF. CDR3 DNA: TGTGCCAGCAGTGAATTGACAGGGTCATTCGATTCTTATGGCTACACCTTC.

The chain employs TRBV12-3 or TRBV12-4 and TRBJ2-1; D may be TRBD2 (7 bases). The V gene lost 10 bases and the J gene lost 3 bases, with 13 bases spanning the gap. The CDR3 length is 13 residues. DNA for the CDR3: TGTGCCACCTCGGGGGGCAACTACAATGAGCAGTTCTTC. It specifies CATSGGNYNEQFF.

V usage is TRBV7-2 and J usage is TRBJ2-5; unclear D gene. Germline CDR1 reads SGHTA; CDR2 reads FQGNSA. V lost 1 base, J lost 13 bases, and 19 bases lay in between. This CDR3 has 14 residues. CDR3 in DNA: TGTGCCAGCAGCTTAGACAGTGAGTGGGCCACCGGGTACTTC. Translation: CASSLDSEWATGYF. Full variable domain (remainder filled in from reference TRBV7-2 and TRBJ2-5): GAGVSQSPSNKVTEKGKDVELRCDPISGHTALYWYRQSLGQGLEFLIYFQGNSAPDKSGLPSDRFSAERTGGSVSTLTIQRTQQEDSAVYLCASSLDSEWATGYFGPGTRLLVL.

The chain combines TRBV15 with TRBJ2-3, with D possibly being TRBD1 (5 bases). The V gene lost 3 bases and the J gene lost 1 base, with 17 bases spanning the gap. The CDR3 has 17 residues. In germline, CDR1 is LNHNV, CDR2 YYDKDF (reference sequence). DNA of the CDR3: TGTGCCACCAGCAGTGAAGCGCCCAGCAGGGGCACAGATACGCAGTATTTT. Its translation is CATSSEAPSRGTDTQYF. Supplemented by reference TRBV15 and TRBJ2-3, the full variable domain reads DAMVIQNPRYQVTQFGKPVTLSCSQTLNHNVMYWYQQKSSQAPKLLFHYYDKDFNNEADTPDNFQSRRPNTSFCFLDIRSPGLGDTAMYLCATSSEAPSRGTDTQYFGPGTRLTVL.

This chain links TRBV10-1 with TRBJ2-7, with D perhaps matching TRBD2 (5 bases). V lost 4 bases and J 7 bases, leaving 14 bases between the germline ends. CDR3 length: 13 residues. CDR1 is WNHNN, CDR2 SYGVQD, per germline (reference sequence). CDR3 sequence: CASSVGFSGEQYF. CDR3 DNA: TGCGCCAGCAGTGTGGGGTTCTCGGGGGAGCAGTACTTC.

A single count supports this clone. The CDR3 nucleotides are TGTGCCAGCTCACCGTTACGCCTACAAGAGACCCAGTACTTC. It is translated as CASSPLRLQETQYF. The chain couples TRBV18 to TRBJ2-5, with D unclear. Germline V gives CDR1 KGHSH, CDR2 LQKENI. The CDR3 totals 14 residues. V was trimmed by 3 bases and J by 2 bases, leaving 10 bases between them.

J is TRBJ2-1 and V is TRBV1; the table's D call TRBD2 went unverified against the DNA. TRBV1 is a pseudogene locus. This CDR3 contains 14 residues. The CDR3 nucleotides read TGCACCAGCACCTCCGGGACTGGTTACAATGAGCAGTTCTTC. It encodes CTSTSGTGYNEQFF.

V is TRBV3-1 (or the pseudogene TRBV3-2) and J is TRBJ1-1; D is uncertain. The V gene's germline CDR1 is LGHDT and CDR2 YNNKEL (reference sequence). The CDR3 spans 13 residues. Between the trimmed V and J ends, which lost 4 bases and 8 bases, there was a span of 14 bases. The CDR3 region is CASSPTFKREAFF. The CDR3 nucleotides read TGTGCCAGCAGCCCGACGTTTAAGCGGGAAGCTTTCTTT.

The DNA for the CDR3 is TGTGCCAGCAGCTCTGGGACAGGGGGAAATTCACCCCTCCACTTT. Translating gives CASSSGTGGNSPLHF. The chain has TRBV7-9 and TRBJ1-6, with 11 bases that match TRBD1. The CDR3 extends over 15 amino acids. From germline, CDR1 is SEHNR and CDR2 FQNEAQ (reference sequence). V gave up 4 bases and J gave up 7 bases; unmatched junction bases: 3.

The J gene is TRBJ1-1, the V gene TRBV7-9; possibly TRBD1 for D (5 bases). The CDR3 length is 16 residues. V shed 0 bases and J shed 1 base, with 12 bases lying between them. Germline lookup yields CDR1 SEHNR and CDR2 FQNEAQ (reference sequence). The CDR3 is CASSLAGRQGNTEAFF. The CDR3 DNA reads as TGTGCCAGCAGCTTAGCTGGGAGGCAGGGGAACACTGAAGCTTTCTTT.

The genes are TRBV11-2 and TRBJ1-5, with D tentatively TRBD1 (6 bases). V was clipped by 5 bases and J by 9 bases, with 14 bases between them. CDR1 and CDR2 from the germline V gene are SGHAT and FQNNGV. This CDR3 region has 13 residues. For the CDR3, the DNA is TGTGCCAGCAGCCCTCAGGGGATTGGGCCCCAGCATTTT. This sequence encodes CASSPQGIGPQHF.

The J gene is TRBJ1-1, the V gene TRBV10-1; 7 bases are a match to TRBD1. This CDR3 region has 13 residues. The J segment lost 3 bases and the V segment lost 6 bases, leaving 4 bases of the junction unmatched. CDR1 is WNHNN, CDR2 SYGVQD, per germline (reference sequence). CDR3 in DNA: TGCGCCAGCAGCGACCAGGGGGACACTGAAGCTTTCTTT. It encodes CASSDQGDTEAFF.

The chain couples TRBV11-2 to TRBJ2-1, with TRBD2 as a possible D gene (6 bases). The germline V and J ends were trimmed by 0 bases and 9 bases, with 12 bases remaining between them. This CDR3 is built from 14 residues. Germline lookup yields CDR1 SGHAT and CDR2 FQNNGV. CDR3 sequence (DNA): TGTGCCAGCAGCTTAGAGGCGGGACGAGTTGAGCAGTTCTTC. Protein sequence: CASSLEAGRVEQFF.

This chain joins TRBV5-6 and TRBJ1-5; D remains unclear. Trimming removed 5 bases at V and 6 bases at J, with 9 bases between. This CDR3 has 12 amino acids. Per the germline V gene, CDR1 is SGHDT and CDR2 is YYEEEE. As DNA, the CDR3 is TGTGCCAGCAGAGCAGCGGGTCAGCCCCAGCATTTT. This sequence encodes CASRAAGQPQHF. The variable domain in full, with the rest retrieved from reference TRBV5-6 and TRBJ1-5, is DAGVTQSPTHLIKTRGQQVTLRCSPKSGHDTVSWYQQALGQGPQFIFQYYEEEERQRGNFPDRFSGHQFPNYSSELNVNALLLGDSALYLCASRAAGQPQHFGDGTRLSIL.

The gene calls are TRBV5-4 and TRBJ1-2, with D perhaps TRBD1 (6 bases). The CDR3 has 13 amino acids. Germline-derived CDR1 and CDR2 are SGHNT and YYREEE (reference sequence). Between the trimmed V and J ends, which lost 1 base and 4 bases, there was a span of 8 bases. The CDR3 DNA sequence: TGTGCCAGCAGCTTGCAGGGGCCCTATGGCTACACCTTC. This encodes CASSLQGPYGYTF.

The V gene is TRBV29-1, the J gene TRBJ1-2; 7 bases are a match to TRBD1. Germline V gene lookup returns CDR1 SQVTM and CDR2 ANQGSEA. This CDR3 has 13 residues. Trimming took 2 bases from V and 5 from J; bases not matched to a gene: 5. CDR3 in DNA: TGCAGCGTTGAAAAGGGGGCTGATTATGGCTACACCTTC. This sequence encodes CSVEKGADYGYTF.

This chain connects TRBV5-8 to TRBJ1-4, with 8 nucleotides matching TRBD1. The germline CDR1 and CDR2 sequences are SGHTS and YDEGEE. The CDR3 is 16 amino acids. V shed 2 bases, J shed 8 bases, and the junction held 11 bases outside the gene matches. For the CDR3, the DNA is TGTGCCAGCAGCTTCCACAGGGGGAGGACCGACGAAAAACTGTTTTTT. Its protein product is CASSFHRGRTDEKLFF.

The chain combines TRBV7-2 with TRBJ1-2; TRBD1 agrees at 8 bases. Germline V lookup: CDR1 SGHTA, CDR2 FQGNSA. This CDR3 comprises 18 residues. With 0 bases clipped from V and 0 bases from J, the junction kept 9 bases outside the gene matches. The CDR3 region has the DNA TGTGCCAGCAGCTTAGCCAGGACAGGGATCGGCACTAACTATGGCTACACCTTC. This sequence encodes CASSLARTGIGTNYGYTF.

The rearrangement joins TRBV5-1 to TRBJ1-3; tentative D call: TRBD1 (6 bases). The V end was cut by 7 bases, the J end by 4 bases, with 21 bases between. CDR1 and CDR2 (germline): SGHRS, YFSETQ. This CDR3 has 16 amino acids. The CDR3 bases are TGCGCCAGCGCCGCAGGGGACGCAGGTCTCGGAAACACCATATATTTT. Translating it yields CASAAGDAGLGNTIYF.

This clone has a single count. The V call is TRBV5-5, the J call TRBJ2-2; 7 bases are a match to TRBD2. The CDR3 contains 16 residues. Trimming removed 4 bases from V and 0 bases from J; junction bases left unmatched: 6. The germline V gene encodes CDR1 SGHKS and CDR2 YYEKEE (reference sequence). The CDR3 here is CASSPRTSPNTGELFF. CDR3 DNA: TGTGCCAGCAGCCCAAGGACTAGTCCGAACACCGGGGAGCTGTTTTTT.

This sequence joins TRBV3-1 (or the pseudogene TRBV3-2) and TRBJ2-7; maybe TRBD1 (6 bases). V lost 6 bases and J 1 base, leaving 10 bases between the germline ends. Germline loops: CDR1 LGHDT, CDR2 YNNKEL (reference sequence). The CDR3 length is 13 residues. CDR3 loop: CASRQGLSYEQYF. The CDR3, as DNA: TGTGCCAGCAGACAGGGTCTATCCTACGAGCAGTACTTC.

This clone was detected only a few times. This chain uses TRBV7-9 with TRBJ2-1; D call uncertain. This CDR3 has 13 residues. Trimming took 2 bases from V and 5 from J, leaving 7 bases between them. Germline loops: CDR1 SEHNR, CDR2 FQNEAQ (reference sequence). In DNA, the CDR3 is TGTGCCAGCAGCTTAAAGTCGGACAATGAGCAGTTCTTC. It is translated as CASSLKSDNEQFF.

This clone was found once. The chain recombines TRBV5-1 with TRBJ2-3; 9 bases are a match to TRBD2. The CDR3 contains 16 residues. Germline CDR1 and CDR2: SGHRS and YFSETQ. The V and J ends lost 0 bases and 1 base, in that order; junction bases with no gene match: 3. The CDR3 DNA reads TGCGCCAGCAGCTTGGCGGTAGCGGGGGGCACAGATACGCAGTATTTT. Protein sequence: CASSLAVAGGTDTQYF.

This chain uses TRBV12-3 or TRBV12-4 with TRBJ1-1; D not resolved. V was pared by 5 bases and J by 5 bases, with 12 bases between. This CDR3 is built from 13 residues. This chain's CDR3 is CASSRGGLTEAFF. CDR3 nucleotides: TGTGCCAGCAGTCGAGGAGGGCTAACTGAAGCTTTCTTT.

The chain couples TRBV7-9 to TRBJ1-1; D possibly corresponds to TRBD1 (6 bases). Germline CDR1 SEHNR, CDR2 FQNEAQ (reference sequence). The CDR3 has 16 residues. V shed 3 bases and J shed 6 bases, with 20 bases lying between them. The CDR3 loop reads CASSLRRFGQRSEAFF. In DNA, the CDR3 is TGTGCCAGCAGCTTGAGGAGGTTCGGACAGAGGTCTGAAGCTTTCTTT. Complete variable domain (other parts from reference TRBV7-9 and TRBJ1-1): DTGVSQNPRHKITKRGQNVTFRCDPISEHNRLYWYRQTLGQGPEFLTYFQNEAQLEKSRLLSDRFSAERPKGSFSTLEIQRTEQGDSAMYLCASSLRRFGQRSEAFFGQGTRLTVV.

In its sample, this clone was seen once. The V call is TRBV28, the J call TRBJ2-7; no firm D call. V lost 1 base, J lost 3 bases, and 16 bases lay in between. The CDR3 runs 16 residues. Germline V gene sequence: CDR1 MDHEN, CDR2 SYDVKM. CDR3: CASSLLSLNTDYEQYF. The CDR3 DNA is TGTGCCAGCAGTTTATTGTCTCTTAATACTGACTACGAGCAGTACTTC.

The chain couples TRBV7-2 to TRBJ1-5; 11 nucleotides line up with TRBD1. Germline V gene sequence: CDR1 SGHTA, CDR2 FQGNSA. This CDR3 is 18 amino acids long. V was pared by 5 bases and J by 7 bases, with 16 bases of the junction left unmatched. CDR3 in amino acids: CASSRLAGQGVWSQPQHF. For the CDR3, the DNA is TGTGCCAGCAGCCGGTTGGCGGGACAGGGGGTCTGGAGCCAGCCCCAGCATTTT.

The CDR3 spells CASSPGGTEAFF. Written as DNA, the CDR3 is TGTGCCAGCAGTCCCGGGGGGACTGAAGCTTTCTTT. The V call is TRBV12-3 or TRBV12-4, the J call TRBJ1-1; tentatively, D is TRBD1 (5 bases). This CDR3 is 12 amino acids long. V was shortened by 5 bases and J by 5 bases, with 9 bases between the two germline ends.

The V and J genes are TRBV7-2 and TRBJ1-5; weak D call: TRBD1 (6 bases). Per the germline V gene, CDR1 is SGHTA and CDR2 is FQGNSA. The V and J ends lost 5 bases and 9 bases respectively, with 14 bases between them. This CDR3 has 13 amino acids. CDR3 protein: CASSQTGDRPQHF. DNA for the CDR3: TGTGCCAGCAGCCAGACAGGAGATCGGCCCCAGCATTTT.

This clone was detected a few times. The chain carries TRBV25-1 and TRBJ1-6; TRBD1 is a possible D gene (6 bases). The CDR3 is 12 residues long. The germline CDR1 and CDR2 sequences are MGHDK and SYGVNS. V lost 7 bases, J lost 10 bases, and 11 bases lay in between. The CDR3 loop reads CASTSGVSPLHF. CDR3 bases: TGTGCCAGCACATCAGGGGTGTCACCCCTCCACTTT.